Included here is one TCR beta chain sequence, with context. These data come from a study of blood T cell repertoires in COVID-19. This CDR3 has 12 residues. The V and J ends lost 2 bases and 9 bases respectively, with 11 bases between them. Measured with immunoSEQ multiplex PCR; TCRdb has only the in-frame clones, and not every one. Of roughly 250,000 clones listed, 86% are singletons. The chain is built from TRBV12-3 or TRBV12-4 and TRBJ2-7; no clear D gene. The source is a man between 35 and 55 years old who had recovered from COVID-19. Sequenced material: peripheral blood. The CDR3 protein is CASSLLPLRQYF. As DNA, the CDR3 is TGTGCCAGCAGTTTATTGCCATTGCGGCAGTACTTC.